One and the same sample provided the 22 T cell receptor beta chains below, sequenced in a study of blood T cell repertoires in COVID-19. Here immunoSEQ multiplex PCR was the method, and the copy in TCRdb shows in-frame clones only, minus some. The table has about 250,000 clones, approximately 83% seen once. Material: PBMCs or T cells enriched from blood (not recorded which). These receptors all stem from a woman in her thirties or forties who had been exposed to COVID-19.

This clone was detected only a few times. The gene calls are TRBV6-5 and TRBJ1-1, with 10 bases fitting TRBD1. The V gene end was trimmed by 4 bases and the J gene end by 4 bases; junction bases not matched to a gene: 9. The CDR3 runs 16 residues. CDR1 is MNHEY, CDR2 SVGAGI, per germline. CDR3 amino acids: CASSFRGTGARTEAFF. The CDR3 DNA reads TGTGCCAGCAGTTTTCGCGGGACAGGGGCACGCACTGAAGCTTTCTTT.

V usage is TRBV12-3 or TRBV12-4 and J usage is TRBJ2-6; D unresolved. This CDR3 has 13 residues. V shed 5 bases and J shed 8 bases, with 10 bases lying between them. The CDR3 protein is CASSPLGPNVLTF. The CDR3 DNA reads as TGTGCCAGCAGTCCGTTGGGCCCCAACGTCCTGACTTTC.

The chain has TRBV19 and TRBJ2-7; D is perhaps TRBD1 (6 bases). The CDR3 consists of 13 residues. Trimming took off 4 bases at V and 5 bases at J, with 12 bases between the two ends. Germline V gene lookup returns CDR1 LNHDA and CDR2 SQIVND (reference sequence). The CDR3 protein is CASSRGGSDEQYF. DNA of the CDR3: TGTGCCAGTAGTAGAGGGGGATCGGACGAGCAGTACTTC.

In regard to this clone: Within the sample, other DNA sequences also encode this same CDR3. CDR3 nucleotide sequence: TGTGCCAGCAGCTTAGAGAGACTAGCTTACGAGCAGTACTTC. This gives the protein CASSLERLAYEQYF. The J gene is TRBJ2-7, the V gene TRBV7-2; 7 positions agree with TRBD2. Germline CDR1 SGHTA, CDR2 FQGNSA. The V gene end was trimmed by 1 base and the J gene end by 4 bases; junction bases not matched to a gene: 4. This CDR3 is built from 14 residues.

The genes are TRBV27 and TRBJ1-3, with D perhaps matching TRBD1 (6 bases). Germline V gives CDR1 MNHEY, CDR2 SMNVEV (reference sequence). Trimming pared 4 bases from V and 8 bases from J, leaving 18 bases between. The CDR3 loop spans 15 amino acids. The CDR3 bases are TGTGCCAGCAGTTCGGCGGGGGCTGGTGAGGACACCATATATTTT. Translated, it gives CASSSAGAGEDTIYF.

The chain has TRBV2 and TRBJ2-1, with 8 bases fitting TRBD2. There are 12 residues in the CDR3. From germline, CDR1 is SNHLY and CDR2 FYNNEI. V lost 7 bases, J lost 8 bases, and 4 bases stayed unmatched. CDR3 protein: CASTTGGDEQFF. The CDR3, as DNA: TGTGCCAGCACCACGGGGGGGGATGAGCAGTTCTTC.

Here the CDR3 reads CASRERKPLSYNSPLHF. The CDR3 nucleotides read TGTGCCAGCAGGGAACGTAAGCCCCTCTCCTATAATTCACCCCTCCACTTT. The chain uses TRBV6-1 and TRBJ1-6, with unresolved D. Germline CDR1 reads MNHNS; CDR2 reads SASEGT. There are 17 residues in the CDR3. The V gene lost 6 bases and the J gene lost 0 bases, with 15 bases spanning the gap.

The CDR3 here is CASSRGPGAFF. DNA of the CDR3: TGTGCCAGCTCCCGCGGGCCCGGGGCTTTCTTT. V gene TRBV5-6 combines with J gene TRBJ1-1; D is unclear. The CDR3 totals 11 residues. Germline V gene lookup returns CDR1 SGHDT and CDR2 YYEEEE. Deletions cut 7 bases from V and 11 bases from J, with 15 bases between.

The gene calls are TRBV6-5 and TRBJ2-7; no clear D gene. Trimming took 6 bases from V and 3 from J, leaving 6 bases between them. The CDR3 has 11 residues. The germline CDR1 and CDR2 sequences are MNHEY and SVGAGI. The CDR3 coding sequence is TGTGCCAGCAGGAAGAGCTACGAGCAGTACTTC. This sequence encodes CASRKSYEQYF.

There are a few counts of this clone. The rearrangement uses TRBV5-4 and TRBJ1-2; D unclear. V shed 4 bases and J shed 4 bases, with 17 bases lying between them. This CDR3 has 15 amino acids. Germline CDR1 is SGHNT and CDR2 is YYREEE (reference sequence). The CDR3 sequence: CASSRGEGFPYGYTF. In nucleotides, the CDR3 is TGTGCCAGCAGCCGCGGGGAGGGATTTCCCTATGGCTACACCTTC.

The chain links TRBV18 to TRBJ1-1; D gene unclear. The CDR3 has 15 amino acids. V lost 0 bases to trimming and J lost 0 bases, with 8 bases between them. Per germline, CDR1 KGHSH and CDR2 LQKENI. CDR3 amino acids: CASSPPAVLNTEAFF. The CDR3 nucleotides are TGTGCCAGCTCACCACCGGCGGTCCTGAACACTGAAGCTTTCTTT.

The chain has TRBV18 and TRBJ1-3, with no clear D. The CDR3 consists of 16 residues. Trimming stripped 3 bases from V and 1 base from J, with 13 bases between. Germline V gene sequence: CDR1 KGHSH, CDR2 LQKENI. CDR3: CASSPSEPLSGNTIYF. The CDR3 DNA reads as TGTGCCAGCTCACCTAGTGAGCCCCTGTCTGGAAACACCATATATTTT.

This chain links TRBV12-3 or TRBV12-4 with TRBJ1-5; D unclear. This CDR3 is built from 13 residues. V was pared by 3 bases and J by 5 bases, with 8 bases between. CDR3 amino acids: CASSLYEDQPQHF. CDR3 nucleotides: TGTGCCAGCAGTTTGTATGAGGATCAGCCCCAGCATTTT.

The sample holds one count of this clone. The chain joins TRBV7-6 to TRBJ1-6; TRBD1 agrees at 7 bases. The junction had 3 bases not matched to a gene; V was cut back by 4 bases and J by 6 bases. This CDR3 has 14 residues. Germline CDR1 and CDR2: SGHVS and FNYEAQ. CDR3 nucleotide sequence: TGTGCCAGCAGCTCTCGACAGGGTAATTCACCCCTCCACTTT. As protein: CASSSRQGNSPLHF.

The chain's CDR3 is CASSPTIFAGGHTDTQYF. CDR3 nucleotide sequence: TGTGCCAGTAGCCCGACCATATTCGCGGGGGGGCATACAGATACGCAGTATTTT. This chain links TRBV19 with TRBJ2-3; 9 nucleotides agree with TRBD2. V lost 6 bases, J lost 3 bases, and 16 bases stayed unmatched. CDR1 and CDR2 from the germline V gene are LNHDA and SQIVND (reference sequence). The CDR3 is made up of 18 amino acids.

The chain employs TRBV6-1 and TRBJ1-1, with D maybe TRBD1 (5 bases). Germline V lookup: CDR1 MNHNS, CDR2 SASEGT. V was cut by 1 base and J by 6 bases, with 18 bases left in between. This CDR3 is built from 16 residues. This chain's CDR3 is CASSEVVWGASPEAFF. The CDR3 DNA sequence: TGTGCCAGCAGTGAAGTAGTGTGGGGCGCGTCCCCTGAAGCTTTCTTT.

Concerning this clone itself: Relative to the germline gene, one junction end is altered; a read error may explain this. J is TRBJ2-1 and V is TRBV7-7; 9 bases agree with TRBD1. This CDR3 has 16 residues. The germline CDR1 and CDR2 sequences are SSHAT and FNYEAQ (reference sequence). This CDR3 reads CASSFVGTGSYNEQFF. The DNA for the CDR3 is TGTGCTAGCAGCTTCGTTGGGACAGGGTCCTACAATGAGCAGTTCTTC.

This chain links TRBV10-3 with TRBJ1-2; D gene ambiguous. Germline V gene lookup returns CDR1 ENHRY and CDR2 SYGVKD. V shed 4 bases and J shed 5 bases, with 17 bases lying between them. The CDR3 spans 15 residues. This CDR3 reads CAISGGPLLGYGYTF. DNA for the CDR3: TGTGCCATCAGTGGCGGGCCTCTTCTCGGTTATGGCTACACCTTC.

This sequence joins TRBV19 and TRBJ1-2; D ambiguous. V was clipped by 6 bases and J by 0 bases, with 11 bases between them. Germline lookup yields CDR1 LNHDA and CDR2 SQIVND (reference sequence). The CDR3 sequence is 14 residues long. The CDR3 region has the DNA TGTGCCAGTAGCCCCGTGGCTTCTAACTATGGCTACACCTTC. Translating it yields CASSPVASNYGYTF.

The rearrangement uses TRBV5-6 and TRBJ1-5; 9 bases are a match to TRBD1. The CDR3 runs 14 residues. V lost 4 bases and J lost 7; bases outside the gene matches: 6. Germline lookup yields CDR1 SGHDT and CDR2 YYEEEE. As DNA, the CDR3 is TGTGCCAGCAGCCAGGACAGGGGAAACCAGCCCCAGCATTTT. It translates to CASSQDRGNQPQHF.

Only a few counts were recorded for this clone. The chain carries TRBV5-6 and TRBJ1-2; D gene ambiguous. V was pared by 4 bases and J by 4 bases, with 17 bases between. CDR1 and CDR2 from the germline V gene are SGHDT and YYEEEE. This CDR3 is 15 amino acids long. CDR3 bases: TGTGCCAGCAGCGACACGGCGTCCTTGGTCTATGGCTACACCTTC. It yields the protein CASSDTASLVYGYTF.

CDR3 DNA sequence: TGCGCCAGCAGCCAGGGCAGGGGCCGGGGTGGCGAGACCCAGTACTTC. It encodes CASSQGRGRGGETQYF. V is TRBV4-3 and J is TRBJ2-5; possible D gene TRBD1, 6 bases. The CDR3 length is 16 residues. Germline values: CDR1 LGHNA, CDR2 YSLEER. V was clipped by 3 bases and J by 5 bases, with 19 bases between them.